Following are 32 T cell receptor beta chains from one sample sequenced in a study of blood T cell repertoires in COVID-19. This table comes from immunoSEQ multiplex PCR, and its TCRdb copy is limited to in-frame clones, with some not included. This table has around 250,000 clones, about 83% appearing once. Material for sequencing was peripheral blood. All receptors derive from a man older than 75 with acute or convalescent COVID-19.

The J gene is TRBJ1-1, the V gene TRBV9; TRBD1 agrees at 8 bases. Germline CDR1 is SGDLS and CDR2 is YYNGEE. V shed 3 bases and J 3 bases; nucleotides not matched to a gene: 7. CDR3 length: 15 amino acids. The DNA of the CDR3 is TGTGCCAGCAGCGAAACAGGGACAGGAGACACTGAAGCTTTCTTT. Protein product: CASSETGTGDTEAFF.

V is TRBV28 and J is TRBJ1-2; weak D call: TRBD1 (6 bases). Germline V CDR1 and CDR2: MDHEN, SYDVKM. The CDR3 is 12 amino acids. Trimming cost V 2 bases and J 8 bases, with 9 bases left between them. The CDR3 DNA sequence: TGTGCCAGCAGTTTAGTGGGGGCCGGCTACACCTTC. It specifies CASSLVGAGYTF.

The V gene is TRBV7-2, the J gene TRBJ2-7; 7 bases are shared with TRBD1. This CDR3 is 16 amino acids long. J lost 0 bases, V lost 5 bases, and 10 bases had no gene match. The germline gives CDR1 SGHTA, CDR2 FQGNSA. The CDR3 spells CASSLVTGASSYEQYF. CDR3 nucleotides: TGTGCCAGCAGCCTTGTAACAGGGGCTAGCTCCTACGAGCAGTACTTC.

The chain carries TRBV16 and TRBJ1-4, with D maybe TRBD1 (6 bases). There are 16 residues in the CDR3. V shed 4 bases and J shed 7 bases, with 19 bases lying between them. Germline assignment: CDR1 KGHSY and CDR2 FQNENV. CDR3 sequence reads: CASSPIGGGGGEKLFF. CDR3 bases: TGTGCCAGCAGCCCCATTGGCGGGGGCGGTGGTGAAAAACTGTTTTTT.

The chain employs TRBV28 and TRBJ1-2; 7 nucleotides match TRBD1. The junction had 6 bases not matched to a gene; V was cut back by 5 bases and J by 3 bases. Germline V CDR1 and CDR2: MDHEN, SYDVKM. The CDR3 consists of 14 residues. CDR3 DNA: TGTGCCAGCAGTCGAGGGGGCCTGGACTATGGCTACACCTTC. Its protein is CASSRGGLDYGYTF.

The chain is built from TRBV5-1 and TRBJ1-6; D is undetermined. The ends were cut back, 0 bases at V and 9 bases at J, with 10 bases in the middle. Germline assignment: CDR1 SGHRS and CDR2 YFSETQ. This CDR3 has 14 amino acids. CDR3 protein: CASSLEPPISPLHF. CDR3 DNA sequence: TGCGCCAGCAGCTTGGAGCCGCCCATTTCACCCCTCCACTTT.

The chain combines TRBV16 with TRBJ1-6; tentatively, D is TRBD1 (6 bases). The ends were cut back, 2 bases at V and 7 bases at J, with 9 bases in the middle. This CDR3 region has 14 residues. The germline CDR1 and CDR2 sequences are KGHSY and FQNENV. CDR3 amino acids: CASSQDRTNSPLHF. For the CDR3, the DNA is TGTGCCAGCAGCCAAGACAGGACGAATTCACCCCTCCACTTT.

This clone was seen a single time. The V and J genes are TRBV29-1 and TRBJ1-4, with D uncertain. The CDR3 covers 12 residues. V was pared by 6 bases and J by 2 bases, with 7 bases between. CDR1 is SQVTM, CDR2 ANQGSEA, per germline. The DNA for the CDR3 is TGCAGCGTCCGGTGGACTAATGAAAAACTGTTTTTT. It codes for CSVRWTNEKLFF.

This clone was found once. The rearrangement joins TRBV19 to TRBJ1-1; D possibly corresponds to TRBD1 (6 bases). This CDR3 is built from 11 residues. Germline CDR1 is LNHDA and CDR2 is SQIVND (reference sequence). V gave up 5 bases and J gave up 7 bases, with 8 bases separating them. CDR3 residues: CASSRGGEAFF. CDR3 nucleotide sequence: TGTGCCAGTAGTCGAGGGGGTGAAGCTTTCTTT.

The chain has TRBV5-1 and TRBJ1-1; 9 nucleotides align to TRBD1. Trimming at V came to 4 bases and at J to 7 bases, leaving 11 bases not matched to a gene. The CDR3 has 15 residues. Germline assignment: CDR1 SGHRS and CDR2 YFSETQ. CDR3 region: CASSPQGAHDDEAFF. CDR3 coding DNA: TGCGCCAGCAGCCCACAGGGGGCGCACGATGATGAAGCTTTCTTT.

The J gene is TRBJ2-3, the V gene TRBV24-1, with 7 bases aligning to TRBD1. Germline trimming cut 3 bases from V and 1 base from J; bases unmatched to any gene: 3. CDR1 is KGHDR and CDR2 is SFDVKD in the germline V gene. The CDR3 contains 15 residues. The CDR3 DNA reads as TGTGCCACCAGTGATCTCGGACAGGGCACAGATACGCAGTATTTT. It yields the protein CATSDLGQGTDTQYF.

V gene TRBV3-1 (or the pseudogene TRBV3-2) combines with J gene TRBJ1-5; no clear D. The V end was cut by 5 bases, the J end by 0 bases, with 5 bases between. The CDR3 is 13 residues long. Per the germline V gene, CDR1 is LGHDT and CDR2 is YNNKEL (reference sequence). This CDR3 reads CASSGHSNQPQHF. CDR3 sequence (DNA): TGTGCCAGCAGCGGGCATAGCAATCAGCCCCAGCATTTT.

Only one count was recorded for this clone. The V call is TRBV28, the J call TRBJ1-2; no clear D. With 6 bases removed from V and 0 bases from J, the gap between germline ends came to 8 bases. There are 13 residues in the CDR3. Germline V gives CDR1 MDHEN, CDR2 SYDVKM. CDR3 amino acids: CASSERTNYGYTF. The CDR3 DNA reads as TGTGCCAGCAGCGAGAGGACTAACTATGGCTACACCTTC.

The V gene is TRBV27, the J gene TRBJ1-3; D is unclear. Trimming took 4 bases from V and 4 from J, leaving 5 bases between them. Germline V gene data show CDR1 as MNHEY and CDR2 as SMNVEV (reference sequence). The CDR3 runs to 12 residues. The CDR3 loop reads CASSSAGNTIYF. Here the CDR3 DNA reads TGTGCCAGCAGTTCCGCGGGAAACACCATATATTTT.

The rearrangement uses TRBV7-3 and TRBJ1-1; no definite D call. V was cut by 0 bases and J by 1 base, with 12 bases left in between. In germline, CDR1 is SGHTA, CDR2 FQGTGA. The CDR3 has 16 residues. CDR3 in DNA: TGTGCCAGCAGCTTAACGGTGGCAGGAAAGAACACTGAAGCTTTCTTT. The encoded protein is CASSLTVAGKNTEAFF.

This clone was recorded a few times. This chain joins TRBV15 and TRBJ2-2; no firm D call. From germline, CDR1 is LNHNV and CDR2 YYDKDF (reference sequence). Deletions cut 5 bases from V and 4 bases from J, with 20 bases between. This CDR3 is built from 17 residues. This CDR3 is CATSPPSIETSTGELFF. The DNA for the CDR3 is TGTGCCACCAGCCCACCTTCCATAGAGACATCCACCGGGGAGCTGTTTTTT.

The rearrangement uses TRBV19 and TRBJ2-1; the D gene is possibly TRBD2 (6 bases). Per germline, CDR1 LNHDA and CDR2 SQIVND (reference sequence). The length of the CDR3 is 13 residues. V lost 3 bases and J 8 bases, leaving 11 bases between the germline ends. As DNA, the CDR3 is TGTGCCAGTAGTATCCTAGGGGAGGATGAGCAGTTCTTC. Translation: CASSILGEDEQFF.

This clone was counted a single time. The genes are TRBV7-9 and TRBJ1-2; D is perhaps TRBD1 (5 bases). V lost 4 bases and J 8 bases, leaving 20 bases between the germline ends. Germline V CDR1 and CDR2: SEHNR, FQNEAQ (reference sequence). The CDR3 length is 15 residues. The CDR3 nucleotides are TGTGCCAGCAGCTCGCCCGCAAAAGGGGCGACCGGCTACACCTTC. Its translation: CASSSPAKGATGYTF.

The chain is built from TRBV6-5 and TRBJ2-5; D is possibly TRBD2 (6 bases). The CDR3 length is 14 residues. Germline V gene sequence: CDR1 MNHEY, CDR2 SVGAGI. With 7 bases removed from V and 4 bases from J, the gap between germline ends came to 16 bases. CDR3 in amino acids: CASIPGAVGETQYF. CDR3 DNA sequence: TGTGCCAGCATACCGGGAGCCGTAGGAGAGACCCAGTACTTC.

The V and J genes are TRBV5-8 and TRBJ1-1; tentatively, D is TRBD1 (6 bases). The length of the CDR3 is 14 residues. V gave up 6 bases and J gave up 5 bases, with 17 bases separating them. Germline V gene sequence: CDR1 SGHTS, CDR2 YDEGEE. CDR3 DNA sequence: TGTGCCAGCACGCCACAACAGGGTCAGACTGAAGCTTTCTTT. Translation: CASTPQQGQTEAFF.

The rearrangement links TRBV24-1 to TRBJ2-1, with D possibly being TRBD1 (6 bases). Per the germline V gene, CDR1 is KGHDR and CDR2 is SFDVKD. Trimming removed 4 bases from V and 9 bases from J, with 9 bases in between. This CDR3 contains 12 residues. This CDR3 is CATSEIRGEQFF. The DNA of the CDR3 is TGTGCCACCAGTGAGATCAGGGGTGAGCAGTTCTTC.

This chain uses TRBV10-3 with TRBJ2-1, with TRBD1 identical over 8 bases. The V segment lost 3 bases and the J segment 5 bases; nucleotides outside the gene matches: 6. This CDR3 has 15 residues. The germline V gene encodes CDR1 ENHRY and CDR2 SYGVKD. The CDR3 loop is CAISDSGQANNEQFF. In DNA form, the CDR3 reads TGTGCCATCAGTGATTCGGGACAGGCTAACAATGAGCAGTTCTTC.

The chain has TRBV18 and TRBJ2-1; D remains unclear. V was trimmed by 3 bases and J by 0 bases, leaving 9 bases between them. CDR3 length equals 15 residues. Germline assignment: CDR1 KGHSH and CDR2 LQKENI. The DNA for the CDR3 is TGTGCCAGCTCACCCCTCCTCAGCTCCTACAATGAGCAGTTCTTC. Protein product: CASSPLLSSYNEQFF.

The V and J genes are TRBV7-2 and TRBJ2-7; 7 nucleotides line up with TRBD2. This CDR3 is 14 amino acids long. Trimming removed 7 bases from V and 2 bases from J; junction bases left unmatched: 8. The germline gives CDR1 SGHTA, CDR2 FQGNSA. CDR3 sequence reads: CASKNSGRPYEQYF. The CDR3 nucleotides are TGTGCCAGCAAAAATAGCGGGCGCCCCTACGAGCAGTACTTC.

The chain combines TRBV6-6 with TRBJ2-3, with 10 bases fitting TRBD2. Trimming cost V 7 bases and J 2 bases; bases outside gene matches: 9. CDR3 length: 16 residues. Germline V lookup: CDR1 MNHNY, CDR2 SVGAGI (reference sequence). The CDR3 loop reads CASTKGLAGATDTQYF. In nucleotides, the CDR3 is TGTGCCAGCACTAAAGGGCTAGCGGGGGCCACAGATACGCAGTATTTT.

V usage is TRBV18 and J usage is TRBJ2-5; maybe TRBD1 (6 bases). The CDR3 runs 14 residues. V lost 0 bases and J lost 5, with 10 bases in between. The germline V gene has CDR1 KGHSH and CDR2 LQKENI. The CDR3 loop reads CASSPPGAGETQYF. CDR3 coding DNA: TGTGCCAGCTCACCACCGGGGGCAGGGGAGACCCAGTACTTC.

This chain links TRBV5-8 with TRBJ1-3; possibly TRBD1 for D (5 bases). The ends were cut back, 2 bases at V and 0 bases at J, with 6 bases in the middle. The CDR3 length is 14 residues. Per germline, CDR1 SGHTS and CDR2 YDEGEE. As DNA, the CDR3 is TGTGCCAGCAGCTTAGGGGACTCTGGAAACACCATATATTTT. It translates to CASSLGDSGNTIYF.

The chain carries TRBV3-1 (or the pseudogene TRBV3-2) and TRBJ1-5; D is possibly TRBD1 (5 bases). Germline V gives CDR1 LGHDT, CDR2 YNNKEL (reference sequence). V was shortened by 5 bases and J by 8 bases, with 16 bases between the two germline ends. The CDR3 runs 14 residues. The CDR3 region is CASSSHRSGEPQHF. CDR3 DNA: TGTGCCAGCAGCTCCCACCGGTCGGGGGAGCCCCAGCATTTT.

This chain links TRBV29-1 with TRBJ1-1, with TRBD1 as a possible D gene (6 bases). With 2 bases removed from V and 4 bases from J, the gap between germline ends came to 14 bases. Germline assignment: CDR1 SQVTM and CDR2 ANQGSEA. The CDR3 totals 14 residues. DNA for the CDR3: TGCAGCGTTGAAAGGGGGGGCGTAGGCACTGAAGCTTTCTTT. It specifies CSVERGGVGTEAFF.

The chain recombines TRBV7-8 with TRBJ2-7; tentative D call: TRBD2 (6 bases). Germline loops: CDR1 SGHVS, CDR2 FQNEAQ. Trimming left V 5 bases short and J 6 bases short, with 11 bases between. This CDR3 comprises 12 residues. For the CDR3, the DNA is TGTGCCAGCAGCCCTCCTAGCGTCGAGCAGTACTTC. As protein: CASSPPSVEQYF.

V gene TRBV12-3 or TRBV12-4 combines with J gene TRBJ1-2; a weak D match, TRBD1 (5 bases). Trimming shortened V by 4 bases and J by 6 bases, and 12 bases separated the two germline ends. This CDR3 comprises 13 residues. The CDR3 DNA reads as TGTGCCAGCAGTTATGACAGACTTCATGGCTACACCTTC. This encodes CASSYDRLHGYTF.

This chain joins TRBV27 and TRBJ1-2, with D possibly being TRBD1 (5 bases). Germline CDR1 MNHEY, CDR2 SMNVEV (reference sequence). CDR3 length equals 13 residues. Trimming left V 6 bases short and J 8 bases short, with 16 bases between. The chain's CDR3 is CASRGLALPGYTF. The CDR3 DNA is TGTGCCAGCAGGGGGCTGGCCCTCCCGGGCTACACCTTC.